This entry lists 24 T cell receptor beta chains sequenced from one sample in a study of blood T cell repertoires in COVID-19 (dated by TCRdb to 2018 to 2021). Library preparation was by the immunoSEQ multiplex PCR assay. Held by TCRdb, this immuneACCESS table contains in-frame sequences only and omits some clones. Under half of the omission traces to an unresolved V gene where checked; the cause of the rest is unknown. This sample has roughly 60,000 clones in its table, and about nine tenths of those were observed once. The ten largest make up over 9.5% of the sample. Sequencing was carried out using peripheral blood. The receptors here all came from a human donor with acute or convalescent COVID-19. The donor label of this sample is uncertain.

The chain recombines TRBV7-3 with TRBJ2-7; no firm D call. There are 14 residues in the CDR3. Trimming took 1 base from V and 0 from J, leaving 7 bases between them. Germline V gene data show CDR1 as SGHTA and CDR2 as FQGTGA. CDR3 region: CASSLNYVSYEQYF. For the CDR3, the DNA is TGTGCCAGCAGCTTAAACTACGTCTCCTACGAGCAGTACTTC.

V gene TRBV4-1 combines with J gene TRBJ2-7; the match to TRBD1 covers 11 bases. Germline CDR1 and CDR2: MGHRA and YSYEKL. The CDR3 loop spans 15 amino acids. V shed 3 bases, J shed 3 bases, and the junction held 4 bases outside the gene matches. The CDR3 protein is CASSHGQGAFYEQYF. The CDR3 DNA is TGCGCCAGCAGCCACGGACAGGGGGCGTTCTACGAGCAGTACTTC.

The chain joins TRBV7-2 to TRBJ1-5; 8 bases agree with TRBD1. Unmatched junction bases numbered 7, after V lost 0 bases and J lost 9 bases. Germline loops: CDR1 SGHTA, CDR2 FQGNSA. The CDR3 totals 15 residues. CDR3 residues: CASSLALRGQGPQHF. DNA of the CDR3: TGTGCCAGCAGCTTAGCACTCAGGGGGCAAGGGCCCCAGCATTTT.

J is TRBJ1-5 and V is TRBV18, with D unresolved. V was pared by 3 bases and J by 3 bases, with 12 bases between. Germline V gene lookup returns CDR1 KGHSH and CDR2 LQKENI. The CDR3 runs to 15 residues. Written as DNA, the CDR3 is TGTGCCAGCTCACCCCCCGGGGATCTCAATCAGCCCCAGCATTTT. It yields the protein CASSPPGDLNQPQHF.

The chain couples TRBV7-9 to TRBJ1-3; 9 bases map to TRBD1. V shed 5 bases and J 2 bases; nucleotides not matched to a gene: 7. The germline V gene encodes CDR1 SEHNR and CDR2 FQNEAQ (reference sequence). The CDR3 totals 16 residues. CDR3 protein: CASSRQGQGPGNTIYF. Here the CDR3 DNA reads TGTGCCAGCAGCCGGCAAGGACAGGGGCCTGGAAACACCATATATTTT.

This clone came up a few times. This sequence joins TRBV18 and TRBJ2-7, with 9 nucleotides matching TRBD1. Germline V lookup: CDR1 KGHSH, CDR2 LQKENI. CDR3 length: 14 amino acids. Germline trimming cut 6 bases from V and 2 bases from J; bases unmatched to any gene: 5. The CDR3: CASSPGQGTYEQYF. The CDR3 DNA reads TGTGCCAGCTCCCCGGGACAGGGAACCTACGAGCAGTACTTC.

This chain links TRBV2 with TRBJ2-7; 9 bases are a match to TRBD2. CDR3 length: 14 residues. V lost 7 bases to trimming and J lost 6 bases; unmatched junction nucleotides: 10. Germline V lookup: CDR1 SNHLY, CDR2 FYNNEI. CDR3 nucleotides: TGTGCCAGCATCGCTAGCGGGATAATTGGCGAGCAGTACTTC. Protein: CASIASGIIGEQYF.

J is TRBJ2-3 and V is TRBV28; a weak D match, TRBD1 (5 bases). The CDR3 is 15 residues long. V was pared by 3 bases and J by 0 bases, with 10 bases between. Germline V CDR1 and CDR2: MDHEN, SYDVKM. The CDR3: CASSFQGRSTDTQYF. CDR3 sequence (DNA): TGTGCCAGCAGTTTCCAGGGCCGGAGCACAGATACGCAGTATTTT. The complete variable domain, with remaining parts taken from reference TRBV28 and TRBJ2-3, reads DVKVTQSSRYLVKRTGEKVFLECVQDMDHENMFWYRQDPGLGLRLIYFSYDVKMKEKGDIPEGYSVSREKKERFSLILESASTNQTSMYLCASSFQGRSTDTQYFGPGTRLTVL.

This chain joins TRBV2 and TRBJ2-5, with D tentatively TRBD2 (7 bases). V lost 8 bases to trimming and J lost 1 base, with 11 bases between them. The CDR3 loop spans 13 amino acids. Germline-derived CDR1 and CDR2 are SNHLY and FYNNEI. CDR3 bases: TGTGCCAGCGGCGGGGGCCTCCAAGAGACCCAGTACTTC. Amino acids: CASGGGLQETQYF.

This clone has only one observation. In DNA form, the CDR3 reads TGTGCCATCAGTGAGTCGGCGGGAACTCGGGATGAAAAACTGTTTTTT. Its translation is CAISESAGTRDEKLFF. V gene TRBV10-3 combines with J gene TRBJ1-4; D gene ambiguous. Trimming removed 0 bases from V and 6 bases from J, with 14 bases in between. Germline V gene data show CDR1 as ENHRY and CDR2 as SYGVKD. The CDR3 is made up of 16 amino acids.

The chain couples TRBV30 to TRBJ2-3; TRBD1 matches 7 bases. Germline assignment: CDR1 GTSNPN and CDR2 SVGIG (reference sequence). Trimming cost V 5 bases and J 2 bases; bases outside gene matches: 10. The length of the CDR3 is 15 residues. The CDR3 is CAWSQGGQPTDTQYF. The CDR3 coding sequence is TGTGCCTGGTCCCAAGGGGGACAGCCCACAGATACGCAGTATTTT.

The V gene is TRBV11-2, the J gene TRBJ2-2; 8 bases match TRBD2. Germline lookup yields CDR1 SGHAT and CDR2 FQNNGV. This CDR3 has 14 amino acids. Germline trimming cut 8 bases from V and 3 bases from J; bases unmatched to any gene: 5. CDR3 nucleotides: TGTGCCAGCCAAGGACTAGCCCACACCGGGGAGCTGTTTTTT. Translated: CASQGLAHTGELFF.

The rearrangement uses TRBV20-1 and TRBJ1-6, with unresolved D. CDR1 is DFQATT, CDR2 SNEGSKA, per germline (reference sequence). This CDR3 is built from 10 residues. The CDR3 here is CSHLNSPLHF. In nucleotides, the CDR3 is TGCAGCCACTTAAATTCACCCCTCCACTTT.

The CDR3 DNA is TGTGCCTGGAGTAACAGGGGAGGCTCTGGGGCCAACGTCCTGACTTTC. Protein: CAWSNRGGSGANVLTF. The rearrangement joins TRBV30 to TRBJ2-6, with D perhaps matching TRBD1 (7 bases). This CDR3 comprises 16 residues. Germline-derived CDR1 and CDR2 are GTSNPN and SVGIG (reference sequence). Trimming removed 2 bases at V and 0 bases at J, with 11 bases between.

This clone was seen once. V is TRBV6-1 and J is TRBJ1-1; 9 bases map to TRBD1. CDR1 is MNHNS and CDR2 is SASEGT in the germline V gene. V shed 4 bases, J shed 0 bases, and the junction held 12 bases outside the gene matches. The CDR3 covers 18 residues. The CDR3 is CASSGPRDRAFLNTEAFF. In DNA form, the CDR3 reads TGTGCCAGCAGTGGACCAAGGGACAGGGCTTTTTTGAACACTGAAGCTTTCTTT.

DNA of the CDR3: TGTGCCAGCTCACCACGGGGAACTAGCGGGGGGGCCCTCGCAGATACGCAGTATTTT. Protein product: CASSPRGTSGGALADTQYF. V is TRBV18 and J is TRBJ2-3, with 13 positions matching TRBD2. The CDR3 spans 19 residues. J was trimmed by 4 bases and V by 1 base; bases with no gene match: 11. Germline V gene lookup returns CDR1 KGHSH and CDR2 LQKENI.

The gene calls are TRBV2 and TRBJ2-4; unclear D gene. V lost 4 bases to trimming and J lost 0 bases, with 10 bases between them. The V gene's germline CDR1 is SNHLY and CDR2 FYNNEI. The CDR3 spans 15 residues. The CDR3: CASSGALRAKNIQYF. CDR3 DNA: TGTGCCAGCAGTGGGGCCCTCCGAGCCAAAAACATTCAGTACTTC.

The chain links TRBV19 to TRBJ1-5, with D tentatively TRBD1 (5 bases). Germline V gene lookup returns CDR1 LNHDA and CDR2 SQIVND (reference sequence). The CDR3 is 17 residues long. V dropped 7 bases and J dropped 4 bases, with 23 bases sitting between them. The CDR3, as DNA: TGTGCCAGTAAATCTCGCTCAGGGAAGGGTTTAAATCAGCCCCAGCATTTT. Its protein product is CASKSRSGKGLNQPQHF.

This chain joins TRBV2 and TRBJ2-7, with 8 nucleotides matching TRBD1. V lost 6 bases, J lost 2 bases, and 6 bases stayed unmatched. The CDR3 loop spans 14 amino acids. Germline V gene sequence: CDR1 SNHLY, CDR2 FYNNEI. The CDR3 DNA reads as TGTGCCAGCAGAAGACAGGGGACCACCTACGAGCAGTACGTC. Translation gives CASRRQGTTYEQYV.

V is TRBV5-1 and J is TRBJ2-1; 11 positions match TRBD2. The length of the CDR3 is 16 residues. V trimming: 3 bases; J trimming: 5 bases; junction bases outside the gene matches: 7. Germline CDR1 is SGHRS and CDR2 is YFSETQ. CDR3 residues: CASSSLAGGPNNEQFF. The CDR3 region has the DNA TGCGCCAGCAGCTCTCTAGCGGGGGGCCCGAACAATGAGCAGTTCTTC.

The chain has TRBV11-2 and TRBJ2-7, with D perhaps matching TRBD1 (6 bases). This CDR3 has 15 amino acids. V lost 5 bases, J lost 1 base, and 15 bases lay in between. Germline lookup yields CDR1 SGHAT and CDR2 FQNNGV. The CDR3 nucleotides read TGTGCCAGCAGCCCCCCAGGGGTTTCTTCCTACGAGCAGTACTTC. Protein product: CASSPPGVSSYEQYF.

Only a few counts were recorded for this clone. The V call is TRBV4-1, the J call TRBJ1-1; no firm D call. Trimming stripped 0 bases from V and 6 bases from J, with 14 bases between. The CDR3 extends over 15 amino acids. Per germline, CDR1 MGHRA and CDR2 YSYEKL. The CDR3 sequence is CASSQDRTGRPEAFF. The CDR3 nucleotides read TGCGCCAGCAGCCAAGATCGGACGGGAAGGCCTGAAGCTTTCTTT.

The CDR3 region has the DNA TGTGCCAGCAGCTTAGATAAGGGGGGGACCTACGAGCAGTACGTC. Its translation is CASSLDKGGTYEQYV. The genes are TRBV11-2 and TRBJ2-7; the D gene is possibly TRBD2 (7 bases). CDR1 and CDR2 (germline): SGHAT, FQNNGV. The CDR3 sequence is 15 residues long. Between the trimmed V and J ends, which lost 0 bases and 2 bases, there was a span of 11 bases.

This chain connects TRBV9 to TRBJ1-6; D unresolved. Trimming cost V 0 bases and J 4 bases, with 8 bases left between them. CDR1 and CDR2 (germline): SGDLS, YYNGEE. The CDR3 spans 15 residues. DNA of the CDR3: TGTGCCAGCAGCGTAGGGGCAGAGTATAATTCACCCCTCCACTTT. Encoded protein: CASSVGAEYNSPLHF.